The entry that follows covers one T cell receptor (beta chain) sequence. Its antigen remains unknown. Mismatch with germline at one junction end may stem from a read error. A J-beta primer mix and a sample-barcoded 5' primer were used in a second PCR of about 7 to 12 cycles. MiXCR, applied by TCRdb to the 5' RACE reads, yields one record per CDR3 protein. The sample has around 1,700,000 distinct CDR3 sequences; approximately 30% are singletons. These data belong to a study of blood T cells in healthy people across ages. Study-level results: There were more naive CD4+ cells and higher diversity in long-lived donors than in aged donors.

The CDR3 has 16 residues. Germline lookup yields CDR1 LGHNA and CDR2 YNFKEQ. The receptor was derived from a woman in her 30s in good health. Sequencing was carried out using blood. The chain has TRBV4-2 and TRBJ2-3; 8 positions agree with TRBD2. CDR3 sequence: CVSSQEQSGGPDTQYF. CDR3 nucleotide sequence: TGTGTCAGCAGCCAAGAGCAGTCGGGAGGGCCAGATACGCAGTATTTT.